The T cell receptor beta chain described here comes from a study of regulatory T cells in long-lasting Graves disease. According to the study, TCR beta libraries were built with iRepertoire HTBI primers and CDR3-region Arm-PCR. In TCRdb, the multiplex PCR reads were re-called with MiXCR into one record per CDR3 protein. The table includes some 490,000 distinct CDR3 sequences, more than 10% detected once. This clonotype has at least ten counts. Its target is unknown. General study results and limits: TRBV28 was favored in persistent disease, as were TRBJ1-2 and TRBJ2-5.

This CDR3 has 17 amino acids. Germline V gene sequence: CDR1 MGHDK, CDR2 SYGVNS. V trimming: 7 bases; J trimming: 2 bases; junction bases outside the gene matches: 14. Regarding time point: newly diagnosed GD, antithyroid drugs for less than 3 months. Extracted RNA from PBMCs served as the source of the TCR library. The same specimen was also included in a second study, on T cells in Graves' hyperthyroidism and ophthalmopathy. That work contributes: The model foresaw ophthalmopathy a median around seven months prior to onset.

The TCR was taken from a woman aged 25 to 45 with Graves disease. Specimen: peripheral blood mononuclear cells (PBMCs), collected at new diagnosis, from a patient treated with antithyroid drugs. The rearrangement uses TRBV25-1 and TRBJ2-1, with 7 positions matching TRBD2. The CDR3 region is CASKTGLASGTYNEQFF. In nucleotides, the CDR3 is TGTGCCAGCAAAACGGGGCTAGCGAGCGGGACCTACAATGAGCAGTTCTTC.